These 27 T cell receptor beta chains were all obtained from the same sample, sequenced in a study of OX40 agonist ivuxolimab in advanced cancers. Produced via immunoSEQ multiplex PCR; TCRdb's table is partial and in-frame only. The table includes around 100,000 clones, 85% to 90% detected once. The specimen comprised CD4+ or CD8+ T cells sorted from blood, sampled in a trial of the OX40 agonist ivuxolimab. These receptors were taken from an adult with an advanced solid tumor such as melanoma, head and neck, liver or kidney cancer.

The CDR3 DNA reads TGTGCCACCAGCACCGGACTAGCGGGGGCCTACGAGCAGTACTTC. Its protein product is CATSTGLAGAYEQYF. The gene calls are TRBV15 and TRBJ2-7; 13 bases align to TRBD2. Germline lookup yields CDR1 LNHNV and CDR2 YYDKDF (reference sequence). With 4 bases clipped from V and 2 bases from J, the junction kept 2 bases outside the gene matches. CDR3 size: 15 residues. Based on the CDR3 plus reference TRBV15 and TRBJ2-7, the full variable domain is DAMVIQNPRYQVTQFGKPVTLSCSQTLNHNVMYWYQQKSSQAPKLLFHYYDKDFNNEADTPDNFQSRRPNTSFCFLDIRSPGLGDTAMYLCATSTGLAGAYEQYFGPGTRLTVT.

This clone was counted only a few times. The V and J genes are TRBV30 and TRBJ1-2, with 9 bases matching TRBD1. With V trimmed by 4 bases and J by 6 bases, 6 bases remained unmatched. From germline, CDR1 is GTSNPN and CDR2 SVGIG (reference sequence). The CDR3 totals 13 residues. CDR3 loop: CAWTGDRVHGYTF. CDR3 DNA sequence: TGTGCCTGGACTGGGGACAGGGTTCATGGCTACACCTTC.

As for this clone: The junction does not match germline at one end; this may be a read error. The rearrangement uses TRBV5-1 and TRBJ2-5, with 8 bases that match TRBD1. CDR1 is SGHRS and CDR2 is YFSETQ in the germline V gene. The CDR3 contains 17 residues. Here the CDR3 reads CASSLAFGTGRFETRYF. CDR3 nucleotide sequence: TGCGCCAGCAGCTTGGCCTTTGGGACAGGCCGCTTTGAGACCCGGTACTTC.

For the CDR3, the DNA is TGTGCCAGCAGCTCGGGACAGGGCTACACCGGGGAGCTGTTTTTT. It codes for CASSSGQGYTGELFF. V is TRBV4-2 and J is TRBJ2-2, with 9 positions matching TRBD1. CDR1 is LGHNA, CDR2 YNFKEQ, per germline. This CDR3 spans 15 amino acids. V dropped 5 bases and J dropped 3; count of bases not matched to a gene: 4.

The chain has TRBV4-1 and TRBJ2-5; the D is unclear. The length of the CDR3 is 13 residues. Per germline, CDR1 MGHRA and CDR2 YSYEKL. Deletions cut 1 base from V and 5 bases from J, with 8 bases between. The CDR3 DNA reads as TGCGCCAGCAGCCAAGTAAGCGTGGAGACCCAGTACTTC. Protein product: CASSQVSVETQYF.

The V gene is TRBV28, the J gene TRBJ1-1, with D possibly being TRBD1 (5 bases). Germline V gene data show CDR1 as MDHEN and CDR2 as SYDVKM. Trimming cost V 6 bases and J 1 base, with 12 bases left between them. The CDR3 is 14 amino acids. The CDR3 nucleotides are TGTGCCAGCAGGCCGGGACCTACGAACACTGAAGCTTTCTTT. Its translation is CASRPGPTNTEAFF. The full variable domain, completed using reference TRBV28 and TRBJ1-1, is DVKVTQSSRYLVKRTGEKVFLECVQDMDHENMFWYRQDPGLGLRLIYFSYDVKMKEKGDIPEGYSVSREKKERFSLILESASTNQTSMYLCASRPGPTNTEAFFGQGTRLTVV.

The chain employs TRBV6-5 and TRBJ2-5; a weak D match, TRBD2 (6 bases). There are 14 residues in the CDR3. Trimming left V 8 bases short and J 1 base short, with 14 bases between. The germline V gene encodes CDR1 MNHEY and CDR2 SVGAGI. CDR3 nucleotides: TGTGCCAGCCGGCGGGGTGGGGCCCAAGAGACCCAGTACTTC. Translated: CASRRGGAQETQYF.

The chain joins TRBV10-1 to TRBJ2-3, with 8 positions matching TRBD1. The CDR3 spans 14 residues. Germline CDR1 is WNHNN and CDR2 is SYGVQD (reference sequence). The V gene end was trimmed by 3 bases and the J gene end by 4 bases; junction bases not matched to a gene: 3. In nucleotides, the CDR3 is TGCGCCAGCAGTGAAGGACAGGGACCAGATACGCAGTATTTT. Amino acids: CASSEGQGPDTQYF.

V is TRBV6-1 and J is TRBJ2-5; 8 bases match TRBD2. The germline V gene encodes CDR1 MNHNS and CDR2 SASEGT. The CDR3 runs 14 residues. The V and J ends lost 5 bases and 1 base, in that order; junction bases with no gene match: 3. CDR3 region: CASSLGLAQETQYF. In DNA form, the CDR3 reads TGTGCCAGCAGTCTTGGACTAGCCCAAGAGACCCAGTACTTC.

This clone was recorded only once. The genes are TRBV6-5 and TRBJ1-2; D may be TRBD1 (6 bases). This CDR3 spans 15 amino acids. Deletions cut 2 bases from V and 1 base from J, with 11 bases between. The germline CDR1 and CDR2 sequences are MNHEY and SVGAGI. CDR3 residues: CASSYKGGGNYGYTF. The CDR3 nucleotides read TGTGCCAGCAGTTACAAGGGGGGAGGTAACTATGGCTACACCTTC.

The chain combines TRBV30 with TRBJ1-6; tentatively, D is TRBD1 (6 bases). This CDR3 has 15 amino acids. Germline values: CDR1 GTSNPN, CDR2 SVGIG (reference sequence). Trimming pared 1 base from V and 7 bases from J, leaving 14 bases between. CDR3 DNA: TGTGCCTGGAGTGGGACAGCCGTCCACAATTCACCCCTCCACTTT. Its translation: CAWSGTAVHNSPLHF.

The rearrangement joins TRBV27 to TRBJ2-6; D unresolved. The germline CDR1 and CDR2 sequences are MNHEY and SMNVEV (reference sequence). The CDR3 has 14 residues. V shed 3 bases and J shed 0 bases, with 3 bases lying between them. In DNA form, the CDR3 reads TGTGCCAGCAGTTTCCGCTCTGGGGCCAACGTCCTGACTTTC. Encoded protein: CASSFRSGANVLTF. Full variable domain (rest looked up from reference TRBV27 and TRBJ2-6): EAQVTQNPRYLITVTGKKLTVTCSQNMNHEYMSWYRQDPGLGLRQIYYSMNVEVTDKGDVPEGYKVSRKEKRNFPLILESPSPNQTSLYFCASSFRSGANVLTFGAGSRLTVL.

V gene TRBV5-1 combines with J gene TRBJ1-2, with a weak D call TRBD1 (6 bases). CDR1 and CDR2 (germline): SGHRS, YFSETQ. This CDR3 region has 15 residues. V was shortened by 5 bases and J by 3 bases, with 17 bases between the two germline ends. Here the CDR3 reads CASSRGTRGDYGYTF. The CDR3, as DNA: TGCGCCAGCAGTCGAGGGACCAGGGGTGACTATGGCTACACCTTC.

For the CDR3, the DNA is TGTGCCAGCAGCTTAGTATCGGGGACCGGGAATGAAAAACTGTTTTTT. Protein: CASSLVSGTGNEKLFF. The chain has TRBV7-6 and TRBJ1-4; a weak D match, TRBD1 (5 bases). V was clipped by 1 base and J by 5 bases, with 14 bases between them. Germline-derived CDR1 and CDR2 are SGHVS and FNYEAQ. CDR3 length: 16 residues.

The chain employs TRBV19 and TRBJ2-1; D call uncertain. V lost 6 bases and J 8 bases, leaving 11 bases between the germline ends. The CDR3 extends over 12 amino acids. Germline V lookup: CDR1 LNHDA, CDR2 SQIVND (reference sequence). Here the CDR3 reads CASSHRVHEQFF. CDR3 sequence (DNA): TGTGCCAGTAGCCATCGGGTACATGAGCAGTTCTTC.

The rearrangement joins TRBV6-6 to TRBJ1-1; D is uncertain. V lost 0 bases and J lost 1, with 6 bases in between. The CDR3 has 14 residues. Germline V lookup: CDR1 MNHNY, CDR2 SVGAGI (reference sequence). CDR3 nucleotide sequence: TGTGCCAGCAGTTACTCTCCAGGGAACACTGAAGCTTTCTTT. This gives the protein CASSYSPGNTEAFF.

The chain is built from TRBV11-3 and TRBJ2-5; 7 bases agree with TRBD1. V lost 5 bases, J lost 5 bases, and 14 bases stayed unmatched. The CDR3 is made up of 16 amino acids. Germline V gene lookup returns CDR1 SGHNT and CDR2 YENEEA. In DNA form, the CDR3 reads TGTGCCAGCAGCCCAGGGGACAGTTTCAGATCGGAGACCCAGTACTTC. It specifies CASSPGDSFRSETQYF.

The chain links TRBV7-9 to TRBJ2-2, with D uncertain. The V end was cut by 5 bases, the J end by 5 bases, with 15 bases between. CDR1 is SEHNR and CDR2 is FQNEAQ in the germline V gene (reference sequence). CDR3 size: 15 residues. Here the CDR3 reads CASSRMNVRTGELFF. The CDR3, as DNA: TGTGCCAGCAGCCGGATGAACGTCCGGACCGGGGAGCTGTTTTTT.

The chain couples TRBV6-1 to TRBJ2-3; 8 nucleotides agree with TRBD1. The CDR3 has 15 residues. In germline, CDR1 is MNHNS, CDR2 SASEGT. J lost 1 base, V lost 2 bases, and 2 bases had no gene match. CDR3 nucleotide sequence: TGTGCCAGCAGTGAATCAGGGGGCCGCACAGATACGCAGTATTTT. Its translation is CASSESGGRTDTQYF.

The V and J genes are TRBV6-1 and TRBJ2-7; 8 nucleotides match TRBD1. The CDR3 runs 14 residues. The V segment lost 4 bases and the J segment 7 bases; nucleotides outside the gene matches: 9. CDR1 is MNHNS, CDR2 SASEGT, per germline. CDR3 region: CASSAGQGAGEQYF. DNA for the CDR3: TGTGCCAGCAGTGCCGGACAGGGTGCTGGAGAGCAGTACTTC.

The chain employs TRBV27 and TRBJ2-7; D might be TRBD2 (5 bases). The CDR3 length is 15 residues. The germline CDR1 and CDR2 sequences are MNHEY and SMNVEV (reference sequence). V was trimmed by 0 bases and J by 13 bases, leaving 22 bases between them. The CDR3 sequence: CASSLSFTRASPGYF. CDR3 bases: TGTGCCAGCAGTTTATCTTTCACCAGAGCCTCTCCGGGATACTTC.

V and J are TRBV5-4 and TRBJ2-2; the D is unclear. This CDR3 is 14 amino acids long. The germline V and J ends were trimmed by 0 bases and 2 bases, with 5 bases remaining between them. Germline loops: CDR1 SGHNT, CDR2 YYREEE (reference sequence). CDR3 DNA: TGTGCCAGCAGCTTGGCAGATAACACCGGGGAGCTGTTTTTT. Translation gives CASSLADNTGELFF.

The chain joins TRBV11-3 to TRBJ2-1; a possible D gene is TRBD2 (7 bases). CDR1 and CDR2 (germline): SGHNT, YENEEA. The CDR3 contains 14 residues. V dropped 5 bases and J dropped 2 bases, with 10 bases sitting between them. The chain's CDR3 is CASSEGGTYNEQFF. The CDR3 nucleotides are TGTGCCAGCAGCGAGGGGGGGACCTACAATGAGCAGTTCTTC.

This rearrangement joins TRBV19 to TRBJ2-5; D is tentatively TRBD1 or TRBD2 (7 bases each). Germline CDR1 is LNHDA and CDR2 is SQIVND (reference sequence). This CDR3 is 14 amino acids long. Trimming took off 10 bases at V and 5 bases at J, with 20 bases between the two ends. The CDR3 sequence is CATRRGGGSETQYF. In DNA, the CDR3 is TGTGCCACCCGTCGGGGAGGGGGCTCGGAGACCCAGTACTTC.

This clone came up once. V usage is TRBV9 and J usage is TRBJ2-7, with D possibly called TRBD1 or TRBD2 (5 bases each). Germline CDR1 is SGDLS and CDR2 is YYNGEE. This CDR3 comprises 16 residues. The ends were cut back, 2 bases at V and 0 bases at J, with 15 bases in the middle. CDR3 sequence reads: CASSVGMGVSSYEQYF. The CDR3, as DNA: TGTGCCAGCAGCGTGGGGATGGGGGTGAGCTCCTACGAGCAGTACTTC.

The rearrangement joins TRBV19 to TRBJ1-2; D may be TRBD1 (5 bases). This CDR3 has 12 amino acids. Trimming shortened V by 5 bases and J by 14 bases, and 18 bases separated the two germline ends. Germline V gene data show CDR1 as LNHDA and CDR2 as SQIVND (reference sequence). The CDR3 DNA sequence: TGTGCCAGTAGTTTTCTGCAGGGTGACGAGACCTTC. It encodes CASSFLQGDETF. The full variable domain, its missing parts supplied by reference TRBV19 and TRBJ1-2, is DGGITQSPKYLFRKEGQNVTLSCEQNLNHDAMYWYRQDPGQGLRLIYYSQIVNDFQKGDIAEGYSVSREKKESFPLTVTSAQKNPTAFYLCASSFLQGDETFGSGTRLTVV.

V and J are TRBV11-2 and TRBJ1-2; D not resolved. Germline V gene sequence: CDR1 SGHAT, CDR2 FQNNGV. The CDR3 has 15 amino acids. V lost 4 bases, J lost 3 bases, and 15 bases lay in between. The DNA for the CDR3 is TGTGCCAGCAGCTCCCGGTTGGCCAGATACTATGGCTACACCTTC. Protein sequence: CASSSRLARYYGYTF.